These T cell receptor beta chains were read from a single sample in a study of OX40 agonist ivuxolimab in advanced cancers. The table came from immunoSEQ multiplex PCR; TCRdb's copy has only in-frame clones and leaves some out. There are 66,000 or so clones in the sample; around 90% occur only once, and roughly 2.1% lies in the top ten. Sequenced material: CD4+ or CD8+ T cells sorted from blood, taken in a trial of the OX40 agonist ivuxolimab. All receptors come from an adult with an advanced solid tumor such as melanoma, head and neck, liver or kidney cancer. CDR3s include the opening cysteine and the closing phenylalanine or tryptophan. A D gene is named only where the DNA matches it firmly. Clone size is stated in some rows and not others, as once, few, many or a class when expanded.

>17|.|TRBV5-1|.|TRBJ1-1
TGCGCCAGCCAAAGCCAGCCCGGCGACCTTCCCGGCACTGAAGCTTTCTTT
CASQSQPGDLPGTEAFF
>13|.|TRBV6-1|.|TRBJ2-2
TGTGCCAGCAGTGAAGGAAATACCGGGGAGCTGTTTTTT
CASSEGNTGELFF
>14|.|TRBV2|.|TRBJ1-1
TGTGCCAGCAGTGAAGGGGTATACAGGGTTGAAGCTTTCTTT
CASSEGVYRVEAFF
>14|.|TRBV2|.|TRBJ1-5
TGTGCCAGCAGTGTAATTATAGAGGGAGGGCCCCAGCATTTT
CASSVIIEGGPQHF
>13|.|TRBV28|.|TRBJ1-5
TGTGCCAGCAGCCCTAGTAGAAATCAGCCCCAGCATTTT
CASSPSRNQPQHF
>15|.|TRBV5-6|.|TRBJ2-2
TGTGCCAGCAGCTTGGGCAGACAGAACACCGGGGAGCTGTTTTTT
CASSLGRQNTGELFF
>12|TRBD1|TRBV28|.|TRBJ1-2
TGTGCCAGCACAGGGGGTGGGTATGGCTACACCTTC
CASTGGGYGYTF
>13|.|TRBV27|once|TRBJ2-7
TGTGCCAGCAGTTCCTTTAACTCCTACGAGCAGTACTTC
CASSSFNSYEQYF
>14|.|TRBV19|.|TRBJ1-2
TGTGCCAGTAGGCGCCGAGGGTCCGACTATGGCTACACCTTC
CASRRRGSDYGYTF
>15|.|TRBV19|.|TRBJ2-1
TGTGCCAGTAGTAGAAACGGTGACGGATACAATGAGCAGTTCTTC
CASSRNGDGYNEQFF
>16|TRBD1|TRBV5-4|.|TRBJ2-3
TGTGCCAGCAGTTCTAAGGACAGGGCGGTCACAGATACGCAGTATTTT
CASSSKDRAVTDTQYF
>15|.|TRBV28|.|TRBJ2-2
TGTGCCACCTCTAAGGACCAGGGGAACACCGGGGAGCTGTTTTTT
CATSKDQGNTGELFF
>12|.|TRBV6-5|.|TRBJ1-2
TGTGCCAGCAGTGGGGGAGGGGTTGGCTACACCTTC
CASSGGGVGYTF
>13|TRBD1|TRBV6-1|few|TRBJ1-5
TGTGCCAGCAAAGACAGGGCCAATCAGCCCCAGCATTTT
CASKDRANQPQHF
>15|.|TRBV7-2|once|TRBJ1-5
TGTGCCAGCAGCCGTAGGACGGATTTAAATCAGCCCCAGCATTTT
CASSRRTDLNQPQHF
>16|.|TRBV6-5|.|TRBJ1-6
TGTGCCAGCAGTTACCTATCGGGGGGGTCTGATTCACCCCTCCACTTT
CASSYLSGGSDSPLHF
>14|.|TRBV7-2|.|TRBJ2-1
TGTGCCAGCAGCCCCCGGACTAAATCCAATGAGCAGTTCTTC
CASSPRTKSNEQFF
>14|.|TRBV14|.|TRBJ1-2
TGTGCCAGCAGCCCAACCAGGGGCGTCTATGGCTACACCTTC
CASSPTRGVYGYTF
>12|.|TRBV28|.|TRBJ2-7
TGTGCCAGCAGTTTACCCTCCTACGAGCAGTACTTC
CASSLPSYEQYF
>12|.|TRBV7-2|once|TRBJ1-1
TGTGCCAGCGGTCCCACGAACACTGAAGCTTTCTTT
CASGPTNTEAFF
>15|TRBD1|TRBV7-8|once|TRBJ1-2
TGTGCCAGCAGCTTAGGCCTAGGAGGGGGCGGTGGCTACACCTTC
CASSLGLGGGGGYTF
>17|TRBD1|TRBV14|.|TRBJ2-1
TGTGCCAGCAGCCAAGAAAGACAGGGAGTCCCCTACAATGAGCAGTTCTTC
CASSQERQGVPYNEQFF
>19|TRBD1|TRBV7-9|.|TRBJ2-6
TGTGCCAGCGCCTACTATACCGGGACAGGGGTTTCTGGGGCCAACGTCCTGACTTTC
CASAYYTGTGVSGANVLTF
>14|.|TRBV2|.|TRBJ2-1
TGTGCCAGCAGTTGGACAGGGAGGGGCAATGAGCAGTTCTTC
CASSWTGRGNEQFF
>17|TRBD1|TRBV11-2|.|TRBJ1-6
TGTGCCAGCAGCTTATCGGGCTCGACAGGGTATAATTCACCCCTCCACTTT
CASSLSGSTGYNSPLHF
>16|.|TRBV5-1|once|TRBJ2-1
TGCGCCAGCAGTACCGGGTTCGGGCGTTATATCAATGAGCAGTTCTTC
CASSTGFGRYINEQFF
>16|TRBD2|TRBV11-3|once|TRBJ2-3
TGTGCCAGGGCAGGTGGACTAGCGGGGAACACAGATACGCAGTATTTT
CARAGGLAGNTDTQYF
>14|.|TRBV11-2|.|TRBJ2-7
TGTGCCAGCAGCTTATCGGGACAAGTCCACGAGCAGTACTTC
CASSLSGQVHEQYF
>14|.|TRBV6-5|.|TRBJ2-7
TGTGCCAGCAGTTACAACCGGGACTTATACGAGCAGTACTTC
CASSYNRDLYEQYF
>13|TRBD2|TRBV28|.|TRBJ2-7
TGTGCCAGCAGTACGACTAGCCAGAATGAGCAGTACTTC
CASSTTSQNEQYF
>13|.|TRBV7-9|.|TRBJ2-1
TGTGCCAGCAGCTTAATATCCTACAATGAGCAGTTCTTC
CASSLISYNEQFF
>16|TRBD1|TRBV5-4|.|TRBJ1-2
TGTGCCAGCAGCCGGGAACCTAGACAGGGCAACTATGGCTACACCTTC
CASSREPRQGNYGYTF
>15|TRBD1|TRBV27|.|TRBJ1-6
TGTGCCAGCAGTTTAAGGACAGGGGATGGTTCACCCCTCCACTTT
CASSLRTGDGSPLHF
>14|.|TRBV19|.|TRBJ2-5
TGTGCCAGTAGCGACGTTAGCCGTCAAGAGACCCAGTACTTC
CASSDVSRQETQYF
>17|TRBD2|TRBV9|.|TRBJ2-3
TGTGCCAGCAGCGCGGGACTAGCCCCCACTAGCACAGATACGCAGTATTTT
CASSAGLAPTSTDTQYF
>15|TRBD2|TRBV9|.|TRBJ2-1
TGTGCCAGCAGCGTAGAGAGACTAGCCGGTGGTGAGCAGTTCTTC
CASSVERLAGGEQFF
>13|.|TRBV2|.|TRBJ1-5
TGTGCCAGCAGTCGGGACTTCAATCAGCCCCAGCATTTT
CASSRDFNQPQHF
>13|TRBD1|TRBV7-8|.|TRBJ1-3
TGTGCCAGCACCCCGGGACAGGCGGGCACCATATATTTT
CASTPGQAGTIYF
>16|TRBD2|TRBV28|once|TRBJ2-3
TGTGCCAGCAGTCCTTTAGCGGGGTCGGGTGCAGATACGCAGTATTTT
CASSPLAGSGADTQYF
>14|.|TRBV30|.|TRBJ1-6
TGTGCCTGGGAAGGGGGATCCTATAATTCACCCCTCCACTTT
CAWEGGSYNSPLHF